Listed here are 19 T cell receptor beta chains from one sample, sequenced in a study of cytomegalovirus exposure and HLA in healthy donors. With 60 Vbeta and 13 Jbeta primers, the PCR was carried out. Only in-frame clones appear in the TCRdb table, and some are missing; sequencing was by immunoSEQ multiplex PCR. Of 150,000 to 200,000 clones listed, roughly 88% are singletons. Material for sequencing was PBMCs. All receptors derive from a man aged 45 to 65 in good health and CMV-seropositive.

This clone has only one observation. This CDR3 is CASSFGQGASNQPQHF. Written as DNA, the CDR3 is TGTGCCAGCAGCTTCGGACAGGGGGCTAGCAATCAGCCCCAGCATTTT. The V and J genes are TRBV5-6 and TRBJ1-5, with 11 nucleotides matching TRBD1. This CDR3 contains 16 residues. CDR1 and CDR2 from the germline V gene are SGHDT and YYEEEE. V shed 2 bases and J 0 bases; nucleotides not matched to a gene: 1.

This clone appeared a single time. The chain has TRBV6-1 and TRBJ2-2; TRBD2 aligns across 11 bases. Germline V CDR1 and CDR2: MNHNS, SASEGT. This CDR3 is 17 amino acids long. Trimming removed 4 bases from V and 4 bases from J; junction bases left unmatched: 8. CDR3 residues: CASSALSGGAGTGELFF. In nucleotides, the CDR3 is TGTGCCAGCAGTGCGCTTAGCGGGGGGGCCGGCACCGGGGAGCTGTTTTTT.

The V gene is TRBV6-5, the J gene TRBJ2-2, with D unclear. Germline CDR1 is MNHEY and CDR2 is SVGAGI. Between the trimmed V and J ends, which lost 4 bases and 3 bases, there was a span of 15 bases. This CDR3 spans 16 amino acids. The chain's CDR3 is CASSSKSHYYTGELFF. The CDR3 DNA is TGTGCCAGCAGTTCTAAATCCCACTATTACACCGGGGAGCTGTTTTTT.

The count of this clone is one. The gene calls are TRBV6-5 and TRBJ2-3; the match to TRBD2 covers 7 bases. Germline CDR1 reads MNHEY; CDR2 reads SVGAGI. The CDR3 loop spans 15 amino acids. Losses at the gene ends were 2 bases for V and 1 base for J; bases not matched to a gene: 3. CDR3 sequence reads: CASSYLAEGTDTQYF. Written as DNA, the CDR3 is TGTGCCAGCAGTTACCTAGCGGAGGGCACAGATACGCAGTATTTT.

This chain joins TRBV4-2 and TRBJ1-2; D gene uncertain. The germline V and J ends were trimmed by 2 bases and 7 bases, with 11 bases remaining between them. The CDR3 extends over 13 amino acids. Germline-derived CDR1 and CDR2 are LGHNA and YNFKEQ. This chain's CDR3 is CASSQFSGSGYTF. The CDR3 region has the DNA TGTGCCAGCAGCCAATTTTCGGGTTCTGGCTACACCTTC.

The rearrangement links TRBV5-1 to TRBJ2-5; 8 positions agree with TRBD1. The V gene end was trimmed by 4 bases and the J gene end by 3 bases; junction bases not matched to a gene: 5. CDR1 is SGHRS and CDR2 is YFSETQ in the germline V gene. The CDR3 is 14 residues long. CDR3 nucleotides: TGCGCCAGCAGCAGAACGACAGGGGAAGAGACCCAGTACTTC. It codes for CASSRTTGEETQYF. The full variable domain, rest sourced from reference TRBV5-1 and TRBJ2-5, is KAGVTQTPRYLIKTRGQQVTLSCSPISGHRSVSWYQQTPGQGLQFLFEYFSETQRNKGNFPGRFSGRQFSNSRSEMNVSTLELGDSALYLCASSRTTGEETQYFGPGTRLLVL.

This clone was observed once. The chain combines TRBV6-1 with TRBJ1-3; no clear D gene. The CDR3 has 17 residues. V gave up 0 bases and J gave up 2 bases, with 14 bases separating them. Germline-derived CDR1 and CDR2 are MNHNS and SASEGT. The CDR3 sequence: CASSEAFWASTGNTIYF. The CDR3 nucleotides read TGTGCCAGCAGTGAAGCGTTTTGGGCCTCGACTGGAAACACCATATATTTT.

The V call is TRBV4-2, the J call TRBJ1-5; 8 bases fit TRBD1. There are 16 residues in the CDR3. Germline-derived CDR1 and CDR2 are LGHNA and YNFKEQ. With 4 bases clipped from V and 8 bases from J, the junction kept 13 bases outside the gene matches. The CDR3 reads CASSLAAGPTGEPQHF. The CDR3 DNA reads TGTGCCAGCAGCCTCGCGGCAGGGCCGACAGGGGAGCCCCAGCATTTT.

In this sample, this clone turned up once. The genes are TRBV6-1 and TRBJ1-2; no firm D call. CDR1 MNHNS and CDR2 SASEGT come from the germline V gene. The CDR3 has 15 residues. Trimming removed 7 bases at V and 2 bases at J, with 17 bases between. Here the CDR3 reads CASISSVTANYGYTF. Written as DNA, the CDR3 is TGTGCCAGCATATCTTCGGTCACAGCCAACTATGGCTACACCTTC.

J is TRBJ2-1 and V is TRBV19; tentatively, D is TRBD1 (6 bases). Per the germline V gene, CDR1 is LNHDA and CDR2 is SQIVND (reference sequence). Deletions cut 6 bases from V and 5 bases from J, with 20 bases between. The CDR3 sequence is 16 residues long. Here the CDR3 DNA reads TGTGCCAGTAGCACTCTCCCCCCCGGACAGAACAATGAGCAGTTCTTC. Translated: CASSTLPPGQNNEQFF.

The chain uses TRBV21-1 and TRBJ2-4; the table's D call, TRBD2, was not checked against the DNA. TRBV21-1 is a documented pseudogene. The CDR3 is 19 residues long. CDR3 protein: CASIPLGGSRYVWENIQYF. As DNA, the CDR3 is TGTGCCAGCATCCCGTTGGGCGGGAGTCGATATGTTTGGGAAAACATTCAGTACTTC.

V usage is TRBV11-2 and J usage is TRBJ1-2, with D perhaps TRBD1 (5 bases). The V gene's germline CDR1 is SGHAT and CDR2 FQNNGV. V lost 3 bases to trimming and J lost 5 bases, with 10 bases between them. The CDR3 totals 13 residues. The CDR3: CASSLSGEYGYTF. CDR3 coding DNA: TGTGCCAGCAGCTTGTCGGGGGAGTATGGCTACACCTTC.

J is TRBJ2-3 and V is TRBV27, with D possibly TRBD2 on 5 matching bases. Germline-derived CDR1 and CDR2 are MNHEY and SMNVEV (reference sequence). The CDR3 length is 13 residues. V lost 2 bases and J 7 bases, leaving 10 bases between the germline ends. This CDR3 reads CASSLPDSHTQYF. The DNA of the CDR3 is TGTGCCAGCAGTTTACCGGACTCCCATACGCAGTATTTT.

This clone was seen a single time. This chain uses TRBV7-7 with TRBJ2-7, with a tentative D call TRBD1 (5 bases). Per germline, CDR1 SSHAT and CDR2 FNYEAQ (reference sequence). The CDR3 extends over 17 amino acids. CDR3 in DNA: TGTGCTAGCAGCTTAAGGGCCTCCGACAGATCAGCCTACGAGCAGTACGTC. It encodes CASSLRASDRSAYEQYV.

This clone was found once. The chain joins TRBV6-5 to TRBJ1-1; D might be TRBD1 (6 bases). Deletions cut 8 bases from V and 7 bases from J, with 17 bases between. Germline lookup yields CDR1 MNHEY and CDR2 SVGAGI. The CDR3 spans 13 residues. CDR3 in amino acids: CASYIGPTGEAFF. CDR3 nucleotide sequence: TGTGCCAGCTACATTGGTCCGACAGGTGAAGCTTTCTTT.

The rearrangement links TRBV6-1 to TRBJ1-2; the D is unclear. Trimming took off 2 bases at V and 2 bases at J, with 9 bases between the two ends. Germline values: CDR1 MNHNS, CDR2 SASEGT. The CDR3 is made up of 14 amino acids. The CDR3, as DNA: TGTGCCAGCAGTGAAATTACAGCCAACTATGGCTACACCTTC. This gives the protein CASSEITANYGYTF.

The CDR3 DNA reads as TGTGCCAGCAGTTTTCGGGGGGCTAATTCACCCCTCCACTTT. It translates to CASSFRGANSPLHF. V usage is TRBV28 and J usage is TRBJ1-6, with TRBD1 as a possible D gene (6 bases). Germline CDR1 and CDR2: MDHEN and SYDVKM. V was clipped by 3 bases and J by 6 bases, with 9 bases between them. The CDR3 runs 14 residues.

DNA of the CDR3: TGTGCCACCAGCGTCAAACACTCTGGGGCCAACGTCCTGACTTTC. Its protein is CATSVKHSGANVLTF. The chain carries TRBV15 and TRBJ2-6; D gene unclear. Germline V gene data show CDR1 as LNHNV and CDR2 as YYDKDF (reference sequence). V was cut by 5 bases and J by 0 bases, with 8 bases left in between. This CDR3 region has 15 residues.

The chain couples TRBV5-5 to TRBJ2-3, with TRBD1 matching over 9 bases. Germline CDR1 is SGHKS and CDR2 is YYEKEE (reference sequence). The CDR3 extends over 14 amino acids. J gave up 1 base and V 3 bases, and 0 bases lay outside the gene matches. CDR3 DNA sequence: TGTGCCAGCAGCTGGACAGGGGGCACAGATACGCAGTATTTT. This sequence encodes CASSWTGGTDTQYF.